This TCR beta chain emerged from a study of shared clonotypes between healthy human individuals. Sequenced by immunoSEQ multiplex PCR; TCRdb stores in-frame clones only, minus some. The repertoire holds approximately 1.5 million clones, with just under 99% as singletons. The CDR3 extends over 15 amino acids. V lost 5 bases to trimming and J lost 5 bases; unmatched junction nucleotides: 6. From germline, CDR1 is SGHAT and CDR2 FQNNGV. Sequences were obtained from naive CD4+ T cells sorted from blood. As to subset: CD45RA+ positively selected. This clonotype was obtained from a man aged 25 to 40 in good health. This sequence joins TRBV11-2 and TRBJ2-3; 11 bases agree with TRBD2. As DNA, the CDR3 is TGTGCCAGCAGCCTCCGACTAGCGGGAATAGATACGCAGTATTTT. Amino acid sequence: CASSLRLAGIDTQYF.